The rows below give T cell receptor beta chains drawn from one sample of a study of T cell clones after liver transplantation. Sequencing used immunoSEQ multiplex PCR; TCRdb keeps in-frame clones, though not all of them. This sample yields roughly 65,000 clones, of which 80% to 95% are seen a single time; 0.85% to 1% belongs to the top ten. Specimen: CD4+ T cells from blood, collected nearly 26 months after liver transplant. The origin of the receptors is a human patient who received a liver transplant. Some T cells may be provided by the graft donor. The CDR3 runs from the conserved cysteine through the conserved F or W. The D gene is left open where the match is weak. Some rows have no size entry. The others give once, few or many, or a class for an expanded clone.

>TRBJ2-7|.|.|TRBV5-1
TGCGCCAGCAGCTTGGGCCTAGAGACCTACGAGCAGTACTTC
CASSLGLETYEQYF
>TRBJ1-1|.|TRBD1|TRBV18
TGTGCCAGCTCCCGGGACAGCCTGAACACTGAAGCTTTCTTT
CASSRDSLNTEAFF
>TRBJ1-5|.|TRBD1|TRBV19
TGTGCCAGTAGTACCGCGGGACAGGTGAGACAGCCCCAGCATTTT
CASSTAGQVRQPQHF
>TRBJ2-7|once|TRBD1|TRBV6-6
TGTGCCAGCACCAAGGACAGGGGGATCTACGAGCAGTACTTC
CASTKDRGIYEQYF
>TRBJ2-3|.|TRBD2|TRBV4-2
TGTGCCAGCAGCCCTACTAGCGGAGGTGCTAGCACAGATACGCAGTATTTT
CASSPTSGGASTDTQYF
>TRBJ1-5|.|.|TRBV6-5
TGTGCCAGCAGGGGCGTTGGGCCCCAGCATTTT
CASRGVGPQHF
>TRBJ1-4|.|TRBD1|TRBV25-1
TGTGCCAGCAGTGGATCGGACAGGTTTAATGAAAAACTGTTTTTT
CASSGSDRFNEKLFF
>TRBJ1-1|once|.|TRBV7-6
TGTGCCAGCAGCAAAACCCGGGGGAGGAGCACTGAAGCTTTCTTT
CASSKTRGRSTEAFF
>TRBJ2-3|.|TRBD2|TRBV27
TGTGCCAGCAGTTACGGGGGAGGGGTAACTAGCACAGATACGCAGTATTTT
CASSYGGGVTSTDTQYF
>TRBJ2-1|.|.|TRBV9
TGTGCCAGCAGCGTAGCACTAGAGCAGACGGTAAATGAGCAGTTCTTC
CASSVALEQTVNEQFF
>TRBJ2-7|.|TRBD1|TRBV11-3
TGTGCCAGCACCGGACCGGGACAGGGCTCCTACGAGCAGTACTTC
CASTGPGQGSYEQYF
>TRBJ2-3|.|TRBD2|TRBV7-3
TGTGCCAGCAGCCTGGGGACTAGCGGAAGCACAGATACGCAGTATTTT
CASSLGTSGSTDTQYF
>TRBJ2-1|.|TRBD2|TRBV5-1
TGCGCCAGCAGCTCACAAAGCGGGGAACTATACAATGAGCAGTTCTTC
CASSSQSGELYNEQFF
>TRBJ2-7|.|TRBD2|TRBV12-5
TGTGCTAGTGGTAGGGGGACTAGCGGGGCCTACGAGCAGTACTTC
CASGRGTSGAYEQYF
>TRBJ2-5|once|.|TRBV6-5
TGTGCCAGCCGGGACGGACAAGAGACCCAGTACTTC
CASRDGQETQYF
>TRBJ2-1|.|.|TRBV7-6
TGTGCCAGCAGCCGACAGCGCTCCTACAATGAGCAGTTCTTC
CASSRQRSYNEQFF
>TRBJ1-2|.|TRBD1|TRBV6-5
TGTGCCAGCAGTGAGGGACAGAGGATCTATGGCTACACCTTC
CASSEGQRIYGYTF
>TRBJ2-1|.|TRBD2|TRBV29-1
TGCAGCGTAAGGACTAGCGGAAGCTCCTACAATGAGCAGTTCTTC
CSVRTSGSSYNEQFF
>TRBJ1-1|.|TRBD1|TRBV14
TGTGCCAGCAGCCAAGCAGGGGGCTTTATCACTGAAGCTTTCTTT
CASSQAGGFITEAFF
>TRBJ2-5|.|TRBD1|TRBV29-1
TGCAGCGCCGCTCGCTCTTCCGGGACAGGGTCAGGAGAGACCCAGTACTTC
CSAARSSGTGSGETQYF
>TRBJ2-1|once|TRBD2|TRBV9
TGTGCCAGCAGCGTCCCTGGGACTAGCGGGGCCTCGGGGGTGCAAGGTGAGCAGTTCTTC
CASSVPGTSGASGVQGEQFF
>TRBJ1-3|.|.|TRBV7-2
TGTGCCAGCAGCCGGGACGGACTCTCTGGAAACACCATATATTTT
CASSRDGLSGNTIYF
>TRBJ2-7|.|.|TRBV10-3
TGTGCCACCGGGACCAGTGTTCGCGGTTCCTACGAGCAGTACTTC
CATGTSVRGSYEQYF
>TRBJ1-2|.|TRBD1|TRBV7-3
TGTGCCAGCAGCCCCACGGGACAGTCCTATGGCTACACCTTC
CASSPTGQSYGYTF